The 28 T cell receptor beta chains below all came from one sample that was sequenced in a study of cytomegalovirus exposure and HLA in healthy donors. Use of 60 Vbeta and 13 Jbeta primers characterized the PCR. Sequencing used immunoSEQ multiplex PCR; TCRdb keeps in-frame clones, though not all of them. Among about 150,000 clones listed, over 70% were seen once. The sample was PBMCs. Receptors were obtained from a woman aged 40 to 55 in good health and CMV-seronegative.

The CDR3 here is CASSLRTSGKSYEQYF. The CDR3 DNA is TGTGCCAGCAGCCTACGGACTAGCGGGAAAAGCTACGAGCAGTACTTC. The rearrangement joins TRBV7-9 to TRBJ2-7; TRBD2 aligns across 12 bases. From germline, CDR1 is SEHNR and CDR2 FQNEAQ (reference sequence). The CDR3 runs to 16 residues. Trimming at V came to 5 bases and at J to 3 bases, leaving 8 bases not matched to a gene.

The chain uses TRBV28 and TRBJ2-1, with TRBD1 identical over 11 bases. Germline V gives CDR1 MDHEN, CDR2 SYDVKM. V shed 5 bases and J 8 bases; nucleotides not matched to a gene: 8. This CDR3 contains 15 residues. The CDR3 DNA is TGTGCCAGCAGTACACCGGGACAGGGGGGGGATGAGCAGTTCTTC. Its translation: CASSTPGQGGDEQFF.

The CDR3 loop reads CASSYPPLDTYGYTF. CDR3 bases: TGTGCCAGCAGTTACCCCCCCCTTGACACTTATGGCTACACCTTC. The V and J genes are TRBV6-6 and TRBJ1-2, with unresolved D. This CDR3 region has 15 residues. CDR1 and CDR2 (germline): MNHNY, SVGAGI (reference sequence). Trimming shortened V by 2 bases and J by 5 bases, and 15 bases separated the two germline ends.

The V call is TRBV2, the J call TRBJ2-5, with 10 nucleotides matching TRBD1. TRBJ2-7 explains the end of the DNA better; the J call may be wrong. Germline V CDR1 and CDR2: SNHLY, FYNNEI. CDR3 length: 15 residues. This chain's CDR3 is CASSELGTGAHEQYF. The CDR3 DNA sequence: TGTGCCAGCAGTGAGCTGGGGACAGGGGCCCACGAGCAGTACTTC.

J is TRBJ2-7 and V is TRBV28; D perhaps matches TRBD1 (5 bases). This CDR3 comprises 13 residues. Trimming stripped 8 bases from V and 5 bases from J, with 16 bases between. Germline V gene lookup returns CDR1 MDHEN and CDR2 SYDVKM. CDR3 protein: CASRGQPGHEQYF. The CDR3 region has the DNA TGTGCCAGCCGTGGCCAACCAGGGCACGAGCAGTACTTC. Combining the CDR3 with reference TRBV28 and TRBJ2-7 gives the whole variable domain DVKVTQSSRYLVKRTGEKVFLECVQDMDHENMFWYRQDPGLGLRLIYFSYDVKMKEKGDIPEGYSVSREKKERFSLILESASTNQTSMYLCASRGQPGHEQYFGPGTRLTVT.

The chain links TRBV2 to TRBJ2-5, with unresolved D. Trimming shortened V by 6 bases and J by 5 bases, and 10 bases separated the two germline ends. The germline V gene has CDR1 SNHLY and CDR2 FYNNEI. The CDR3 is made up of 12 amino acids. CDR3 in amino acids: CASSVLRETQYF. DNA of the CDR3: TGTGCCAGCAGCGTTCTCAGGGAGACCCAGTACTTC.

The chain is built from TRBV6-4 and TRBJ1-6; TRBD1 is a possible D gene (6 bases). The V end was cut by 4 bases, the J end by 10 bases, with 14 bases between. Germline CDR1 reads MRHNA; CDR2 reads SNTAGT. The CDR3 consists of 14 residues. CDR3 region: CASSVGGAESPLHF. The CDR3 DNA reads TGTGCCAGCAGTGTAGGGGGGGCAGAATCACCCCTCCACTTT.

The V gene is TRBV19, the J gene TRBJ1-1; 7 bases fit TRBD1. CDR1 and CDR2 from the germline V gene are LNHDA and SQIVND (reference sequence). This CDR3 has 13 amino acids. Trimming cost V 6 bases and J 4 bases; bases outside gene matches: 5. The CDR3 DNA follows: TGTGCCAGTAGGATTGGGACAGCCACTGAAGCTTTCTTT. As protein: CASRIGTATEAFF.

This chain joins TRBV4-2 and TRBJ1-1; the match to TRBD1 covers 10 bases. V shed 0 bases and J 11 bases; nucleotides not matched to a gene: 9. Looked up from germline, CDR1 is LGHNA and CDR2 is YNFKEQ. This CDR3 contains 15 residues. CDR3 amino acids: CASSQDGQGGSYAFF. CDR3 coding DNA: TGTGCCAGCAGCCAAGACGGACAGGGGGGTTCGTATGCTTTCTTT.

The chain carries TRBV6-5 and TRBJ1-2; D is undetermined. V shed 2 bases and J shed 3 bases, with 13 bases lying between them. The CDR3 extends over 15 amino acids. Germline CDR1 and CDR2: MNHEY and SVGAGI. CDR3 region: CASSYRPRRDYGYTF. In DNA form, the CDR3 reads TGTGCCAGCAGTTACCGCCCCCGCCGGGACTATGGCTACACCTTC.

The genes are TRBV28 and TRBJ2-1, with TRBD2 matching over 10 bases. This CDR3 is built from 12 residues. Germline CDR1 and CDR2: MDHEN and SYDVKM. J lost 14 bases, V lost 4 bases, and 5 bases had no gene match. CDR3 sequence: CASSSTSGTKFF. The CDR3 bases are TGTGCCAGCAGTTCAACTAGCGGGACCAAGTTCTTC.

CDR3 amino acids: CASRSGGGGQPQHF. DNA for the CDR3: TGTGCCAGCAGATCAGGGGGCGGGGGTCAGCCCCAGCATTTT. This chain links TRBV6-5 with TRBJ1-5, with 8 bases aligning to TRBD1. This CDR3 is 14 amino acids long. Trimming took 6 bases from V and 6 from J; bases not matched to a gene: 7. Germline CDR1 and CDR2: MNHEY and SVGAGI.

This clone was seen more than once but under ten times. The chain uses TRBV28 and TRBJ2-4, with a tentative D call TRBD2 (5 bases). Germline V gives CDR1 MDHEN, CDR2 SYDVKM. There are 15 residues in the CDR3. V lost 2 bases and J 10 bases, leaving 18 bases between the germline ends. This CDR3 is CASSLVPSSAQIQYF. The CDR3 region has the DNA TGTGCCAGCAGTTTAGTCCCTAGCTCCGCCCAAATTCAGTACTTC. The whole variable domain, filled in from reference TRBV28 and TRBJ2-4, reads DVKVTQSSRYLVKRTGEKVFLECVQDMDHENMFWYRQDPGLGLRLIYFSYDVKMKEKGDIPEGYSVSREKKERFSLILESASTNQTSMYLCASSLVPSSAQIQYFGAGTRLSVL.

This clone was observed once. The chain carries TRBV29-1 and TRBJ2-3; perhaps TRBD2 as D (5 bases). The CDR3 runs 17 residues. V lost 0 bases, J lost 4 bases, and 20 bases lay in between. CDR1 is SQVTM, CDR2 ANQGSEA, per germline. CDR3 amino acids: CSVEDLGWPRGSDTQYF. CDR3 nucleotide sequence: TGCAGCGTTGAAGATTTAGGCTGGCCCCGGGGATCAGATACGCAGTATTTT.

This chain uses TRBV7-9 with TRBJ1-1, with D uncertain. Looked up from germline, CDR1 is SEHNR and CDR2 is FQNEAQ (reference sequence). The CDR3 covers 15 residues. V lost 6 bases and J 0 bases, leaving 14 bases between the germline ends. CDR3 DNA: TGTGCCAGCAGTTTGGGCCAACAGATGAACACTGAAGCTTTCTTT. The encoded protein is CASSLGQQMNTEAFF.

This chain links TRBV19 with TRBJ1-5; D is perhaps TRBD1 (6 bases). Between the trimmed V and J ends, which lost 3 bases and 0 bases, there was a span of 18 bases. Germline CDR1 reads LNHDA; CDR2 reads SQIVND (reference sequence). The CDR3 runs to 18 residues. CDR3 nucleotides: TGTGCCAGTAGTATCGGATTGGCGGGGGGCTATAGCAATCAGCCCCAGCATTTT. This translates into CASSIGLAGGYSNQPQHF. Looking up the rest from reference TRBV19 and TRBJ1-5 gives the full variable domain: DGGITQSPKYLFRKEGQNVTLSCEQNLNHDAMYWYRQDPGQGLRLIYYSQIVNDFQKGDIAEGYSVSREKKESFPLTVTSAQKNPTAFYLCASSIGLAGGYSNQPQHFGDGTRLSIL.

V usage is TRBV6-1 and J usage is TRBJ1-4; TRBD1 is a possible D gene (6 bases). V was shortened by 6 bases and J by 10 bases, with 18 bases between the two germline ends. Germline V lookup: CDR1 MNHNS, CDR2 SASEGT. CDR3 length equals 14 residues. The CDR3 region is CASSPGAGAAKLFF. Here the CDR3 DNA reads TGTGCCAGCAGCCCGGGGGCGGGGGCGGCAAAACTGTTTTTT.

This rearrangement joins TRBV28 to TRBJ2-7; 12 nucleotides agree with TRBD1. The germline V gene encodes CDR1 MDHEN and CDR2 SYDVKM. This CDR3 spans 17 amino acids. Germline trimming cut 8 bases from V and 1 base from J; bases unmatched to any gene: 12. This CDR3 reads CASWSRDRGPQSYEQYF. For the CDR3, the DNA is TGTGCCAGCTGGAGCCGGGACAGGGGGCCACAGTCCTACGAGCAGTACTTC.

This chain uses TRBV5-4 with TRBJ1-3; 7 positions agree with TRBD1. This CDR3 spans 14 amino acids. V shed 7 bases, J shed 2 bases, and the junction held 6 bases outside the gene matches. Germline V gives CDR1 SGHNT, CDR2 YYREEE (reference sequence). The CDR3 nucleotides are TGTGCCAGCGGCAGGGGGGATCCTGGAAACACCATATATTTT. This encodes CASGRGDPGNTIYF.

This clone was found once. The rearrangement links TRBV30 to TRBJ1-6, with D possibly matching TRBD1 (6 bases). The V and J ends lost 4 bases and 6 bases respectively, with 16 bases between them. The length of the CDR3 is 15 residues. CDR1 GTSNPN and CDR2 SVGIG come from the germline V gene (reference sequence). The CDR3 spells CAWTMGHEVNSPLHF. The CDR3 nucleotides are TGTGCCTGGACAATGGGACACGAGGTTAATTCACCCCTCCACTTT.

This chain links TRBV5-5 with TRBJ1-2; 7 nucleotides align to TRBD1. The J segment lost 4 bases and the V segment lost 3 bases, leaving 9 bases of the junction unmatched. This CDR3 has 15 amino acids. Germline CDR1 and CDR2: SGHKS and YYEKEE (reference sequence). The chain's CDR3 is CASSSPLGQFYGYTF. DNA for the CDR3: TGTGCCAGCAGCTCGCCTTTGGGACAGTTCTATGGCTACACCTTC.

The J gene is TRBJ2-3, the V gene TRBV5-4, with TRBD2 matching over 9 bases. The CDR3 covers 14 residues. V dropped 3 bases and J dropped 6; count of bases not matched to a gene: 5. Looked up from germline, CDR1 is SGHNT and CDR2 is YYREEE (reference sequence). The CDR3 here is CASSSPGLADTQYF. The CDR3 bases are TGTGCCAGCAGCTCGCCGGGACTAGCTGATACGCAGTATTTT. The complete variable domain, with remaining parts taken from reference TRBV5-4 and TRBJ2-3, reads ETGVTQSPTHLIKTRGQQVTLRCSSQSGHNTVSWYQQALGQGPQFIFQYYREEENGRGNFPPRFSGLQFPNYSSELNVNALELDDSALYLCASSSPGLADTQYFGPGTRLTVL.

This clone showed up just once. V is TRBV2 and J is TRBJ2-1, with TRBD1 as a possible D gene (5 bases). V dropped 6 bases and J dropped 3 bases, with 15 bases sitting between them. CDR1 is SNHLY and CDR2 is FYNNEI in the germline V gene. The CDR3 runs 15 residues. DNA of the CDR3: TGTGCCAGCAGGGAGATACAGGATTTCTACAATGAGCAGTTCTTC. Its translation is CASREIQDFYNEQFF.

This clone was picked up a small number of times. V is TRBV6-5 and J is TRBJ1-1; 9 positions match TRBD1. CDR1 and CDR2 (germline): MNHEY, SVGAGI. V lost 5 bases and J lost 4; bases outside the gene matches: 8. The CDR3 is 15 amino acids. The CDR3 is CASSRTGVASTEAFF. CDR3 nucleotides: TGTGCCAGCAGTCGGACAGGGGTGGCGAGCACTGAAGCTTTCTTT.

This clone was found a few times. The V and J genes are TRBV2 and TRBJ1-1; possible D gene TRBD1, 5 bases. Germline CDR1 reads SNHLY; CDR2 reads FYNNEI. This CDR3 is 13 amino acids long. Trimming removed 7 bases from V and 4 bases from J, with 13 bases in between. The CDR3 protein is CASNKGSGTEAFF. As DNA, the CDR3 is TGTGCCAGCAATAAGGGGTCGGGCACTGAAGCTTTCTTT.

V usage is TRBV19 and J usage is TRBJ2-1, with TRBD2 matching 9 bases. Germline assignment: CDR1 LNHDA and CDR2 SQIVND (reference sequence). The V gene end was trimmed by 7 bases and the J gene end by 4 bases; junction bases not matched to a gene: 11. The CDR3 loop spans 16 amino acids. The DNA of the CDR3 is TGTGCCAGTACTCCTAAGTGGCGGGAGGGGTACAATGAGCAGTTCTTC. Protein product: CASTPKWREGYNEQFF.

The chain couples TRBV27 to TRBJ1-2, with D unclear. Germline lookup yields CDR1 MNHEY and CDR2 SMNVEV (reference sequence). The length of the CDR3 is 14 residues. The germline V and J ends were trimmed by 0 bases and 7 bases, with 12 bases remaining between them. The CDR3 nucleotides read TGTGCCAGCAGTTTATCGATCGGGGTAGGTGGCTACACCTTC. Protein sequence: CASSLSIGVGGYTF.

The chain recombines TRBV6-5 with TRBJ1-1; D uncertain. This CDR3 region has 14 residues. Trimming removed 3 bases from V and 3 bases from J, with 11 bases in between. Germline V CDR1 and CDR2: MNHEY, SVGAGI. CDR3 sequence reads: CASSYRGMDTEAFF. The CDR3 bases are TGTGCCAGCAGTTATAGAGGGATGGACACTGAAGCTTTCTTT.